This T cell receptor beta chain appears in the sequencing data of a study of T cells after yellow fever vaccination. On the study more broadly: When fractions had low cell numbers, they were prepared with SMART-Seq v4 Ultra Low Input. The study's findings and limits: Post-booster repertoires contained most primary-vaccination clones again (around 97% CD4, around 88% CD8).

TCRdb itself ran the 5' RACE reads through MiXCR, one entry per CDR3 protein. The table includes 350,000 to 450,000 distinct CDR3 sequences, approximately 19% detected once. Comments on this clonotype: Its antigen remains unknown.

This CDR3 comprises 11 residues. CDR1 is DFQATT, CDR2 SNEGSKA, per germline (reference sequence). V shed 4 bases and J shed 3 bases, with 5 bases lying between them. The specimen was PBMCs, collected before the yellow fever booster vaccination. The chain links TRBV20-1 to TRBJ2-3; D call uncertain. This TCR was recovered from a young man who received the YFV17D yellow fever vaccine. The CDR3 DNA reads TGCAGTGCTACGGGTACAGATACGCAGTATTTT. Its protein product is CSATGTDTQYF.